This is a list of T cell receptor beta chains from one sample in a study of OX40 agonist ivuxolimab in advanced cancers. Sequencing was performed with immunoSEQ multiplex PCR; in TCRdb, only in-frame clones are kept and a portion is missing. The table has 98,000 or so clones, just under 85% seen once. Source: CD4+ or CD8+ T cells sorted from blood, taken in a trial of the OX40 agonist ivuxolimab. The receptors were sampled from an adult with an advanced solid tumor such as melanoma, head and neck, liver or kidney cancer. Each CDR3 is given with its conserved first and last residue. D genes are given only for firm matches. Clone size is not always given. Where it is, it says once, few, many or a class for expanded clones.

>TRBJ2-2|-|TRBV7-8|TRBD2
TGTGCCAAAGCGGGAAGCACCGGGGAGCTGTTTTTT
CAKAGSTGELFF
>TRBJ1-2|-|TRBV18|TRBD1
TGTGCCAGCTCACAGGGACAGTTGAACTATGGCTACACCTTC
CASSQGQLNYGYTF
>TRBJ2-1|-|TRBV6-4|TRBD2
TGTGCCAGCAGTCGACTAGCGGGGGTCAATGAGCAGTTCTTC
CASSRLAGVNEQFF
>TRBJ1-3|-|TRBV9|-
TGTGCCAGCAGCGTAGGAAACGTTGGAAACACCATATATTTT
CASSVGNVGNTIYF
>TRBJ2-5|-|TRBV7-2|-
TGTGCCAGCAGCCCCCACAGTTCTGAGACCCAGTACTTC
CASSPHSSETQYF
>TRBJ2-2|-|TRBV9|TRBD1
TGTGCCAGCAACGGACAGGGCTTGAACACCGGGGAGCTGTTTTTT
CASNGQGLNTGELFF
>TRBJ1-4|-|TRBV11-2|-
TGTGCCAGCAGCAAACACCTGGGTGAAAAACTGTTTTTT
CASSKHLGEKLFF
>TRBJ1-2|-|TRBV18|-
TGTGCCAGCTCACCAAGGGAAGCTAACTATGGCTACACCTTC
CASSPREANYGYTF
>TRBJ2-5|-|TRBV5-1|-
TGCGCCAGCAGAGTAGGGGGTATGTCGGAGACCCAGTACTTC
CASRVGGMSETQYF
>TRBJ2-3|-|TRBV19|-
TGTGCCAGTAGTATCCAGTCCGGTTCAGATACGCAGTATTTT
CASSIQSGSDTQYF
>TRBJ1-2|-|TRBV5-4|-
TGTGCCAGCAGGTTGGACAGCCTCGGCTATGGCTACACCTTC
CASRLDSLGYGYTF
>TRBJ1-6|-|TRBV2|TRBD1
TGTGCCGGCAGGGGGAGCGGATCTAATTCACCCCTCCACTTT
CAGRGSGSNSPLHF
>TRBJ2-7|-|TRBV4-1|-
TGCGCCAGCAGCCAAGATGAGACGGTGGCCTACGAGCAGTACTTC
CASSQDETVAYEQYF
>TRBJ1-2|few|TRBV15|-
TGTGCCACCAGCAGAGATTACAAGGACTATGGCTACACCTTC
CATSRDYKDYGYTF
>TRBJ2-2|-|TRBV19|TRBD1
TGTGCCAGTAATCCACTTACAGGGGGCGAAAGCGGGGAGCTGTTTTTT
CASNPLTGGESGELFF
>TRBJ2-1|-|TRBV5-6|-
TGTGCCAGCAGCTTGGGTGGGCGGGCCATGGGAAATGAGCAGTTCTTC
CASSLGGRAMGNEQFF
>TRBJ1-3|-|TRBV7-2|-
TGTGCCAGCAGCTTACGGGGGAGCTCTGGAAACACCATATATTTT
CASSLRGSSGNTIYF
>TRBJ2-3|-|TRBV5-1|TRBD2
TGCGCCAGCAGCTTGGTGGCTAGCGGGGTAGGCACAGATACGCAGTATTTT
CASSLVASGVGTDTQYF
>TRBJ2-7|many|TRBV19|-
TGTGCCAGTAGTAGAATGGGCAGCTACGAGCAGTACTTC
CASSRMGSYEQYF
>TRBJ2-7|few|TRBV28|TRBD2
TGTGCCAGCAGCTCGTCTGGCGGGGGCTCCTACGAGCAGTACTTC
CASSSSGGGSYEQYF
>TRBJ2-2|-|TRBV4-1|-
TGCGCCAGCAGCAACGGGGGCACCGGGGAGCTGTTTTTT
CASSNGGTGELFF
>TRBJ2-1|-|TRBV11-3|-
TGTGCCAGCAGCTTAGAGGGGGGTGGTAATAATGAGCAGTTCTTC
CASSLEGGGNNEQFF
>TRBJ2-1|-|TRBV7-2|-
TGTGCCAGCAGCTTAGAGGGGGGAATTCTCTACAATGAGCAGTTCTTC
CASSLEGGILYNEQFF
>TRBJ1-5|few|TRBV19|-
TGTGCCAGTAGTACGGATCGTAGCTCCTATCAGCCCCAGCATTTT
CASSTDRSSYQPQHF
>TRBJ1-5|once|TRBV28|TRBD1
TGTGCCAGCAGGACATTAGGACAGGCCCGTCGATATCAGCCCCAGCATTTT
CASRTLGQARRYQPQHF
>TRBJ2-4|-|TRBV6-1|TRBD2
TGTGCCAGCAGGACGGGACTAGCGGACAAAAACATTCAGTACTTC
CASRTGLADKNIQYF
>TRBJ2-3|-|TRBV5-1|TRBD1
TGCGCCAGCAGCCCGGGACAGGATACGCAGTATTTT
CASSPGQDTQYF